The text below deals with one T cell receptor beta chain. Its antigen is currently not known. Qualities for individual bases were not recorded, and no much larger clone is one base off. The data were obtained in a study of cytomegalovirus exposure and HLA in healthy donors listed by TCRdb under 2017. At the level of the whole study: In an earlier analysis of 550 to 750 of the donors, about 260 Gb of sequence data and just under 120 million unique TCR beta sequences from 180 million or so T cells were reported. Both class I and class II loci were covered by HLA typing, at four-digit resolution. All discovery cohort repertoires had been generated using a single sequencing platform. In a later analysis, previously published TCR beta repertoires from 666 donors were re-analyzed and high-resolution HLA genotyping was added so that TCR occurrence patterns could be studied. The study aimed to test whether signatures of past pathogen exposure could be identified by cataloging public T cell receptors. Among some 400 genotyped donors of the cohort, an average of around 240,000 unique TCR beta nucleotide sequences was sequenced per donor, of which roughly 18% were non-productive. To predict cytomegalovirus infection status, the study combined high-throughput TCR immunosequencing, statistical association of individual TCRs with disease status, and machine learning. An earlier analysis of 450 to 750 of the donors used high-throughput TCR beta sequencing to judge whether each TCR beta V gene segment behaved as functional or pseudogenic. Four or five DR-DQ haplotypes were handled as single units for association and clustering, since linkage in the cohort was strong. Typing coverage varied by locus: about 620-640 donors for A, B, C, DRB1 and DQB1; more than 500 for DQA1; more than 600 for DPA1; 450 to 480 for DPB1. Alongside the repertoire data, information on donor age, sex, ethnicity and CMV serostatus was compiled. The genetic ancestry cluster associated with self-reported Caucasian donors included 65% to 90% of the 350 to 500 genotyped donors. Roughly 300 gigabases of sequencing data and roughly 90 million unique TCR sequences were included in an early release covering several hundred HLA-typed donors. Rather than drawing on any new phenotypic data, the later analysis identified candidate immune exposures from TCR beta sequences and the way those sequences occurred across donors. A later genetic analysis used genome-wide SNP genotypes for about 60% of the roughly 670 donors, treating that subset as a discovery cohort. The study profiled the T cell repertoires of under 700 subjects by immunosequencing and related them to cytomegalovirus serostatus. Along with the approximately 700-subject first cohort, a separate validation cohort of over a hundred different subjects was used.

Library prep was done by the immunoSEQ multiplex PCR assay. For the multiplex PCR, a mixture combining 60 forward primers for TCR Vbeta segments and 13 reverse primers for TCR Jbeta segments was used. The CDR3 region of rearranged TCR beta genes was amplified from genomic DNA with a multiplex PCR assay. The Illumina HiSeq System was used to sequence the amplified TCR beta libraries as 87-base-pair reads. The study's processing was this. In a later analysis, tens of millions of unique TCR beta chains were counted across the roughly 610 repertoires, and about 9.9 million of these chains were shared by at least two donors. To remove PCR and sequencing errors, raw reads were error-corrected and collapsed into unique sequences using a nearest-neighbor algorithm that merged closely related sequences. V, D and J gene segments were assigned by aligning CDR3 sequences to IMGT reference sequences. For a sequence to be retained, at least a six-nucleotide match to both a V gene segment and a J gene segment was required. Rearrangements were called productive when the CDR3 lacked stop codons and stayed in frame with V and J; all others were non-productive. CDR3 was defined according to IMGT convention as the region running from the second conserved V-encoded cysteine to the conserved J-encoded phenylalanine. In an earlier analysis of around 540 of the donors, sequences lacking an unambiguous match to a single V gene segment were excluded. In an earlier analysis of almost 600 of the donors, a V segment was called functional when productive rearrangements were above 56.7%, and segregating when the standard deviation between donors exceeded 5%. To diagnose cytomegalovirus status from the catalog of TCR beta chain sequences, a statistical classification framework was built. A later analysis assigned V and J genes by comparing TCR nucleotide sequences with IMGT/GENE-DB human TR gene sequences. Using the TCRdist pipeline, a later analysis assigned CDR3 sequences along with most-parsimonious VDJ recombination scenarios. A later analysis defined each TCR beta chain by its CDR3 amino acid sequence plus V-gene family, and excluded reads lacking a unique V-gene family. As a way to deal with suspected cross-contamination and a sequencing artifact, a later analysis dropped over 550 nucleotide sequences that were highly shared and had low generation probability. In a later analysis, a clonal expansion index for each public chain was calculated from normalized within-repertoire ranks of inferred template counts. Generation probabilities in a later analysis came from a VDJ recombination model fitted to out-of-frame rearrangements, and those results were checked against IGoR. A later analysis scored TCR-TCR, TCR-HLA and TCR-CMV co-occurrence with hypergeometric tests, applying a repertoire-size bias correction to TCR pairs. In a later analysis, false discovery rates were estimated by permuting HLA or CMV assignments 20 times. In a later analysis, co-occurring TCRs were grouped with DBSCAN, and TCRdist sequence similarity was added when clustering was performed within HLA-allele-positive subsets. Repertoires with fewer than 30,000 or more than 120,000 public chains were left out of co-occurrence clustering, as were about 5 repertoires with anomalous nucleotide sharing. This is the immuneACCESS table as TCRdb keeps it, with only in-frame sequences that have V and J called. A part of the clones is gone; compared with another copy, unresolved V genes explain less than half, and the rest is unexplained. That table is the source of V, J and clone size, and D and trimming were worked out from the DNA. This sample has about 89,000 clones in its table, and around nine tenths of those were observed once. The ten largest clones take up about 8.6% of the sample.

The cohort consisted of 666 healthy bone marrow donors. At the time of sampling, every cohort member was nominally healthy, though immune exposures that went unrecorded were likely present. The donor was CMV seropositive and belonged to the group of around 300 seropositive cohort members. Each donor provided a peripheral blood sample, and peripheral blood mononuclear cells were used for TCR beta sequencing. Genomic DNA was extracted from the blood cell samples with the Qiagen DNeasy Blood Extraction Kit. General findings and caveats noted by the study authors: Correlated functional status among segregating V segments might be attributable to linkage disequilibrium, but an unknown experimental factor could not be ruled out. The classifier was reported to diagnose cytomegalovirus status with high specificity and sensitivity in both the original cohort and the validation cohort. In vitro tests confirmed that a few of the cytomegalovirus-associated TCR beta chains recognize cytomegalovirus antigens. A later analysis found that most CMV-associated TCR beta chains appeared HLA-restricted, with HLA associations seemingly driven largely by CMV exposure. In a later genetic analysis, a missense DCLRE1C variant was associated with V-gene and J-gene trimming of TCR beta chains, and the association was replicated in an independent cohort. Some IMGT-functional V segments, including TRBV6-2 and TRBV6-3, could not be distinguished by the 87-base-pair reads and were therefore excluded. In an earlier analysis of several hundred of the donors, most TCR beta V segments were observed in productive rearrangements about 90% or about 30% of the time, broadly matching IMGT annotations. Compared with the roughly 670-donor mean, donors in an Asian-associated ancestry cluster had fewer N-insertions in productive TCRs, according to a later genetic analysis. Assigning TCR associations to individual alleles was difficult when HLA alleles, especially DR and DQ, strongly co-occurred. Sequencing depth was assumed to be roughly uniform across donors in the presence/absence analyses, though that assumption may not hold. While some public TCRs were present in many individuals, most TCR sequences turned up only very rarely across donors. The authors suggested that the approach could potentially be extended to other disease states and immunological phenotypes. HLA typing was unavailable for some donors at each locus, so association tests used only the typed subset. The study gave a list of some 150 TCR beta chains associated with cytomegalovirus. At a false discovery rate of 0.05, a later analysis linked 15,000 to 20,000 TCR beta sequences to specific HLA alleles. A later analysis reported that several top co-occurrence clusters appeared linked to parvovirus B19, influenza, CMV and Epstein-Barr virus. In a later analysis, the rate of TCR association differed among HLA loci, with DRB1 alleles having the most associated TCRs and HLA-C alleles having the fewest. The earlier analysis of 587 of the donors excluded seventeen rarely observed V segments, including chromosome 9 orphons, because counts were too low. CMV serostatus was the only immune exposure information available for the cohort. A cluster of highly shared sequence variants was judged likely to be a technical artifact of the sequencing pipeline. A later analysis found that HLA-associated TCR beta chains were more clonally expanded and had lower generation probabilities than equally common non-associated chains. In this cohort, only TCR beta chains were sequenced, and detectable features were limited by the absence of alpha or paired-chain data. A further reported finding was that TCR beta sequences accurately predicted the HLA-A and HLA-B alleles for most subjects in the first cohort.

CDR1 is given as MNHNS and CDR2 as SASEGT, both from the germline V gene. The V end gives up 6 bases and the J end 1 base, leaving 5 bases in the junction not matched to a gene. From cysteine to phenylalanine, the CDR3 is 14 amino acids long. Only the CDR3 part of the read is kept: 42 bases, read in frame from the first base. This chain joins TRBV6-1 to TRBJ2-5; 7 bases in the middle match TRBD2. The clonotype comes from a man under 40 in good health and CMV-seropositive. The sample consisted of PBMCs. The CDR3 in this case is CASRVGLLQETQYF. The DNA reads as follows: TGTGCCAGCAGGGTGGGACTACTCCAAGAGACCCAGTACTTC.